This is a list of T cell receptor beta chains from one sample in a study of blood T cell repertoires in COVID-19. Clones were read by immunoSEQ multiplex PCR, and TCRdb kept only the in-frame ones, dropping some. The top ten hold 5% to 6% of the sample, which has under 150,000 clones, approximately 88% seen once. Sequenced sample: PBMCs or T cells enriched from blood (not recorded which). The receptors come from a man aged 40-50 years with acute COVID-19. The conserved cysteine and the conserved F or W are not part of the CDR3 here. The order of the fields is V gene, J gene, CDR3 protein.

TRBV11-3	TRBJ2-1	ASSLGTVRDEQF
TRBV11-2	TRBJ1-1	ASRVLEGEGNTEAF
TRBV30	TRBJ2-4	AWSGGQGGNIQY
TRBV2	TRBJ1-5	ASSSDRLIRSNQPQH
TRBV10-3	TRBJ1-5	AISDFGGAQPQH
TRBV7-9	TRBJ1-2	ASSLAPRYGYT
TRBV5-1	TRBJ2-5	ASSLGATQETQY
TRBV6-6	TRBJ2-1	ASRNTGTSYNEQF
TRBV7-2	TRBJ2-1	ASSSTPGRTGGNEQF
TRBV27	TRBJ1-6	ASGTNGDRGFNSPLH
TRBV11-2	TRBJ2-1	ASSLVAGPGNEQF
TRBV5-8	TRBJ1-2	ASSSGQGWPYGYT
TRBV4-1	TRBJ2-5	ASAGGYQETQY
TRBV12-3/TRBV12-4	TRBJ2-5	ASSWDGGKTQY
TRBV19	TRBJ2-7	ASRQSQGVVQY
TRBV27	TRBJ1-2	ASSYGGTGTYGYT
TRBV4-2	TRBJ1-4	ASSQDLPGQGIVKLF
TRBV24-1	TRBJ2-1	ATSYGEFNEQF
TRBV30	TRBJ2-2	AWSRGIETGELF
TRBV9	TRBJ2-1	ASSPGDLEQF
TRBV11-2	TRBJ2-2	ASSLGQGPTRNTGELF
TRBV11-2	TRBJ2-3	ASSLRASGRSDTQY
TRBV5-5	TRBJ2-7	ASSSPTSGSDEQY
TRBV3-1/TRBV3-2	TRBJ2-3	ASSQEAGPDTQY
TRBV2	TRBJ2-1	ASSEGRVIDEQF
TRBV19	TRBJ1-2	ASLAALPGVTNYGYT
TRBV25-1	TRBJ2-1	ASSESSGNSRF
TRBV6-5	TRBJ1-4	ASSYSGGVEKLF
TRBV6-5	TRBJ1-4	ASKIIQGGEKLF
TRBV4-1	TRBJ1-6	ASSQGQGGSPLH
TRBV30	TRBJ1-1	AWSAGQGARNTEAF
TRBV28	TRBJ1-3	ASSLVRGLSGNTIY
TRBV27	TRBJ2-1	ASSLRWEGYNEQF
TRBV7-9	TRBJ1-1	ASSHPRETEAF
TRBV5-4	TRBJ2-3	ASSPRTRPTDTQY
TRBV7-2	TRBJ1-4	ASSSQGATNEKLF
TRBV9	TRBJ1-1	ASSVVGVSTEAF
TRBV28	TRBJ2-3	ASSFFSGGTDTQY
TRBV27	TRBJ2-1	ASTTGTSEGNEQF
TRBV4-1	TRBJ1-1	ASSAGVGDTEAF
TRBV19	TRBJ2-7	ASSTPTASYEQY
TRBV4-1	TRBJ1-2	ASSGRTGLGYT
TRBV5-1	TRBJ1-3	ASSPQGTGQVRNTIY
TRBV5-4	TRBJ1-5	ASSLDPGSNQPQH
TRBV28	TRBJ1-5	ASSSGGPGWGQH
TRBV3-1/TRBV3-2	TRBJ1-6	ASKGAGLQGWNSPLH
TRBV24-1	TRBJ2-1	AIQGGLNNEQF
TRBV18	TRBJ2-1	ASSTTGGTSFYNEQF
TRBV24-1	TRBJ2-5	ATSDTGTGGKTQY
TRBV6-5	TRBJ2-5	ASSYSPQGQETQY
TRBV6-5	TRBJ1-2	ASSSQGDYGYT
TRBV9	TRBJ2-1	ASSANPGGGGRDEQF
TRBV5-1	TRBJ1-4	ASAGLSRANEKLF
TRBV19	TRBJ1-2	ASSPGHDYGYT
TRBV5-4	TRBJ2-7	ASSADSVRAYEQY
TRBV27	TRBJ1-2	ASSSLDRADYGYT
TRBV3-1/TRBV3-2	TRBJ2-5	ASSGRTGNFQETQY
TRBV19	TRBJ1-2	ASTLDAGPNYGYT
TRBV4-3	TRBJ2-7	ASSQGQGNSEQY
TRBV27	TRBJ2-7	ASSLTASGFTYEQY